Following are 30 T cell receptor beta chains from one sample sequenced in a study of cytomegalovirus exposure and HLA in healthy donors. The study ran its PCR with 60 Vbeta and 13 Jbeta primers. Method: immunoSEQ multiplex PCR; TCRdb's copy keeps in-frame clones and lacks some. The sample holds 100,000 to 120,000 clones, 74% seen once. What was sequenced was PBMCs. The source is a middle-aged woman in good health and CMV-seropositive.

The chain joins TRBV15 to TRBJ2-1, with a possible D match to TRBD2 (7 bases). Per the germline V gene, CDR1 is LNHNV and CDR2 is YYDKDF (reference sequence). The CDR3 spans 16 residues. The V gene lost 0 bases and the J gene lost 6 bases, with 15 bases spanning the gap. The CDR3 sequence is CATSRETGGAINEQFF. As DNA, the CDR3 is TGTGCCACCAGCAGAGAAACGGGGGGCGCTATCAATGAGCAGTTCTTC.

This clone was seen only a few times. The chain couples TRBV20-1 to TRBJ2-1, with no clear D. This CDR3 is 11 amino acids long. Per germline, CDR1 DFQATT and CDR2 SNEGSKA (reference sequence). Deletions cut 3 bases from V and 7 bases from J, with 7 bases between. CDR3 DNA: TGCAGTGCTAGTTTGCAGAATGAGCAGTTCTTC. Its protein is CSASLQNEQFF.

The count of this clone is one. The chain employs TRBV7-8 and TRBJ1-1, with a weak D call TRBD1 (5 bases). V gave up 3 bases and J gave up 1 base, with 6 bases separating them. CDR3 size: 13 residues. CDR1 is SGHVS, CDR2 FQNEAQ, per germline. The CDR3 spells CASSFTGNTEAFF. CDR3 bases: TGTGCCAGCAGCTTTACAGGGAACACTGAAGCTTTCTTT.

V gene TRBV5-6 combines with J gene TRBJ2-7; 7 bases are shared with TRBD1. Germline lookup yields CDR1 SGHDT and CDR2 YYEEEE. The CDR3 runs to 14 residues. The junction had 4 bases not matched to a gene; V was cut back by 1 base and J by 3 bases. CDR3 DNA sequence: TGTGCCAGCAGCTTGACAGGGGCCTACTACGAGCAGTACTTC. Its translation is CASSLTGAYYEQYF.

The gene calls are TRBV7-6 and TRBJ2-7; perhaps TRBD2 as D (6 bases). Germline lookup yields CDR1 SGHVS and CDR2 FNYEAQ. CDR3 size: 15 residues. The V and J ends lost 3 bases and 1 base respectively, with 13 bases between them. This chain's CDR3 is CASSLAGTESYEQYF. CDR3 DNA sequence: TGTGCCAGCAGCTTGGCCGGGACTGAGTCCTACGAGCAGTACTTC.

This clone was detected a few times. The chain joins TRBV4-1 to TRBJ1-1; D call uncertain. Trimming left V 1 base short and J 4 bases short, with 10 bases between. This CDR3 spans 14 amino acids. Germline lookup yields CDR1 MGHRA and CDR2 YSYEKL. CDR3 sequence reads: CASSQALSGTEAFF. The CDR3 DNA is TGCGCCAGCAGCCAAGCTTTGAGCGGCACTGAAGCTTTCTTT.

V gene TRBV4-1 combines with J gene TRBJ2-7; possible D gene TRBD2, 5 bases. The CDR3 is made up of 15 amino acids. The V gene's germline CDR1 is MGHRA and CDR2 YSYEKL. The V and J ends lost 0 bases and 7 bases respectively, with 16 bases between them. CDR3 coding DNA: TGCGCCAGCAGCCAAGATGGACTGGGGAGTCGGGAGCAGTACTTC. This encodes CASSQDGLGSREQYF.

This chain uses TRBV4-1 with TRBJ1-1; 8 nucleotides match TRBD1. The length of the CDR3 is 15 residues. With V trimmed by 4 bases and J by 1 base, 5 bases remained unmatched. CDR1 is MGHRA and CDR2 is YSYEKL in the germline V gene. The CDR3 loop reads CASSRYGTGNTEAFF. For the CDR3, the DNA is TGCGCCAGCAGCCGTTACGGGACAGGGAACACTGAAGCTTTCTTT.

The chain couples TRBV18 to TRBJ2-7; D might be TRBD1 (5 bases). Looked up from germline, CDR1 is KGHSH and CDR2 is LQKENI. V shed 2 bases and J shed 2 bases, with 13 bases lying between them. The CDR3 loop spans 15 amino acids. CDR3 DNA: TGTGCCAGCTCACCAGGGGTTCTGGGGCCCTACGAGCAGTACTTC. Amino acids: CASSPGVLGPYEQYF. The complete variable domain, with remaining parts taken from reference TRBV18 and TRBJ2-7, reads NAGVMQNPRHLVRRRGQEARLRCSPMKGHSHVYWYRQLPEEGLKFMVYLQKENIIDESGMPKERFSAEFPKEGPSILRIQQVVRGDSAAYFCASSPGVLGPYEQYFGPGTRLTVT.

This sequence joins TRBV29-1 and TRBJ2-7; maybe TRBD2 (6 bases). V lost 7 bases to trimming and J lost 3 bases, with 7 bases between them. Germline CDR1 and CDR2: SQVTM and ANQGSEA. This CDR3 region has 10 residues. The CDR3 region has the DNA TGCAGCGGGGGGGACTACGAGCAGTACTTC. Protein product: CSGGDYEQYF.

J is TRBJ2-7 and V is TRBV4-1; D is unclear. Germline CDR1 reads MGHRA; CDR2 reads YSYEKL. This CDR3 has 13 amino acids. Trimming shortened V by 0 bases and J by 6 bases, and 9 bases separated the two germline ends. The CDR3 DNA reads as TGCGCCAGCAGCCAAGATCGGTCTCGCGAGCAGTACTTC. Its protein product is CASSQDRSREQYF.

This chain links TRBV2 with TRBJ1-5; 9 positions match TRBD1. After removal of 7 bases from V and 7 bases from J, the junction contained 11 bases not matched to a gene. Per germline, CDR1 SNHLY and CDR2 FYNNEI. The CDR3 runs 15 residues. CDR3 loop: CASKTTGGEGQPQHF. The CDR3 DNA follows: TGTGCCAGCAAGACTACAGGGGGCGAAGGGCAGCCCCAGCATTTT.

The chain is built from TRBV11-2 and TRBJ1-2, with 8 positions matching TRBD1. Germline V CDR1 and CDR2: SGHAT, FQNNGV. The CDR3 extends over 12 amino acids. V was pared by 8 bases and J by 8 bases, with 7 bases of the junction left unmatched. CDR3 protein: CASVDRGNGYTF. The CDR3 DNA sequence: TGTGCCAGCGTCGACAGGGGTAACGGCTACACCTTC.

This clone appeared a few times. DNA of the CDR3: TGTGCCAGTAGCCCCAACCGGGACAGCTATCAGCCCCAGCATTTT. The encoded protein is CASSPNRDSYQPQHF. The gene calls are TRBV19 and TRBJ1-5, with 7 bases lining up with TRBD1. V trimming: 6 bases; J trimming: 5 bases; junction bases outside the gene matches: 10. Germline assignment: CDR1 LNHDA and CDR2 SQIVND (reference sequence). The CDR3 runs 15 residues.

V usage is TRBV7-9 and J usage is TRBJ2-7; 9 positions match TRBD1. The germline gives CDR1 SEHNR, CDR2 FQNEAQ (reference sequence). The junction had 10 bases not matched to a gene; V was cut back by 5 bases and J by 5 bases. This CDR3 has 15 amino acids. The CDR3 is CASSPPTGGGNEQYF. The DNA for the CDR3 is TGTGCCAGCAGCCCACCGACAGGGGGTGGAAACGAGCAGTACTTC.

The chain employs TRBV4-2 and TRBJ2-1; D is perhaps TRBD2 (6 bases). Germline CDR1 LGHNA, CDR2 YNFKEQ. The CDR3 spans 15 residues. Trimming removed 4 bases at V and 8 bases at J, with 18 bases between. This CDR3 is CASSPHRGAPDEQFF. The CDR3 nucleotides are TGTGCCAGCAGCCCTCATCGCGGGGCCCCCGATGAGCAGTTCTTC.

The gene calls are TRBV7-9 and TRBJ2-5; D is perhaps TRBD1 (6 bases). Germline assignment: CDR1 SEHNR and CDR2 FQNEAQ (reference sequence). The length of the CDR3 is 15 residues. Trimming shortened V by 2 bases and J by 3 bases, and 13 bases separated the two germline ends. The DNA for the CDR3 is TGTGCCAGCAGCTTATCGGCAGGGGTCGAAGAGACCCAGTACTTC. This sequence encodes CASSLSAGVEETQYF.

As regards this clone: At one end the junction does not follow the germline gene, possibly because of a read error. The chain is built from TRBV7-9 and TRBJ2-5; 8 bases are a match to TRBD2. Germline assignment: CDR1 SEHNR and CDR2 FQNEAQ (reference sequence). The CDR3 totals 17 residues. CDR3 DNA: TGTTCCAGCAGTTTCCTGATGGGCGCTAGCGGGCAAGAGACCCAGTACTTC. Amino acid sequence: CSSSFLMGASGQETQYF. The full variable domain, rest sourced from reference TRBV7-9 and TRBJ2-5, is DTGVSQNPRHKITKRGQNVTFRCDPISEHNRLYWYRQTLGQGPEFLTYFQNEAQLEKSRLLSDRFSAERPKGSFSTLEIQRTEQGDSAMYLCSSSFLMGASGQETQYFGPGTRLLVL.

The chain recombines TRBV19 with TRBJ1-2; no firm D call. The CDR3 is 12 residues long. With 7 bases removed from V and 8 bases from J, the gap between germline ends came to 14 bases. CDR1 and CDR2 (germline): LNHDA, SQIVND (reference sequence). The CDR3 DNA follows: TGTGCCAGTATTGCCGGACTAGGAGGCTACACCTTC. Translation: CASIAGLGGYTF.

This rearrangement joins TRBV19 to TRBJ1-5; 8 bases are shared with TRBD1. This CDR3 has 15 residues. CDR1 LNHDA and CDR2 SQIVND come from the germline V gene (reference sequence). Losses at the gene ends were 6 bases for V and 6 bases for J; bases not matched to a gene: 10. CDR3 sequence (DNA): TGTGCCAGTAGCCTGAGGACAGGGTCGATTCAGCCCCAGCATTTT. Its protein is CASSLRTGSIQPQHF. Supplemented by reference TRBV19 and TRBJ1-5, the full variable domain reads DGGITQSPKYLFRKEGQNVTLSCEQNLNHDAMYWYRQDPGQGLRLIYYSQIVNDFQKGDIAEGYSVSREKKESFPLTVTSAQKNPTAFYLCASSLRTGSIQPQHFGDGTRLSIL.

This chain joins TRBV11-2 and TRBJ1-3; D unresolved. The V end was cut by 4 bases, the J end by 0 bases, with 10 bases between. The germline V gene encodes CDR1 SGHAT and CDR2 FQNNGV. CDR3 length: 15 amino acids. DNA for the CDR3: TGTGCCAGCAGCTCGGGATTTCTCTCTGGAAACACCATATATTTT. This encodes CASSSGFLSGNTIYF.

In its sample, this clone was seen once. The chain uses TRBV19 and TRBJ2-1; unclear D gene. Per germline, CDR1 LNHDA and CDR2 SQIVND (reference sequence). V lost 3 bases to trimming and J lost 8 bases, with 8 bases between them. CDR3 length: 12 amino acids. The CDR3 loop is CASSIAFHEQFF. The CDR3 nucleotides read TGTGCCAGTAGTATTGCGTTTCATGAGCAGTTCTTC.

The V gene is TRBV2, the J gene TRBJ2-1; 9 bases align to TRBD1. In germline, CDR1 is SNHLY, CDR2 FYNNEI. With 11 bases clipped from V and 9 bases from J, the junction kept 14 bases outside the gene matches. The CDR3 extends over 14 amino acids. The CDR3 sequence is CACTGTGPTGEQFF. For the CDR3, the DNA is TGTGCCTGCACCGGGACAGGGCCGACGGGTGAGCAGTTCTTC.

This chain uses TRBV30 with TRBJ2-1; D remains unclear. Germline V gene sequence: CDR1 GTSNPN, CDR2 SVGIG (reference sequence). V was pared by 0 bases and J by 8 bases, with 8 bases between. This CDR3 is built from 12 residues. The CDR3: CAWSVLFDEQFF. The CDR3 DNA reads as TGTGCCTGGAGTGTACTATTCGATGAGCAGTTCTTC. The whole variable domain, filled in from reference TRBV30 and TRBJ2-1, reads SQTIHQWPATLVQPVGSPLSLECTVEGTSNPNLYWYRQAAGRGLQLLFYSVGIGQISSEVPQNLSASRPQDRQFILSSKKLLLSDSGFYLCAWSVLFDEQFFGPGTRLTVL.

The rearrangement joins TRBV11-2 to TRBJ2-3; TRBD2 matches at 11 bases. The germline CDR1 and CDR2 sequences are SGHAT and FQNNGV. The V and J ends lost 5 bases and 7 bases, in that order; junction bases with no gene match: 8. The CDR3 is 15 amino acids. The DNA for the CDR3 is TGTGCCAGCAGCCAATCTAGCGGGGGGCCTCATACGCAGTATTTT. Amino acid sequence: CASSQSSGGPHTQYF.

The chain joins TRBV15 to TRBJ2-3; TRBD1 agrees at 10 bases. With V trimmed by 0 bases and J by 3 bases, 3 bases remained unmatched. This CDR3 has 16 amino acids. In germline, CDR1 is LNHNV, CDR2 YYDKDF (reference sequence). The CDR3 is CATSREGQGRTDTQYF. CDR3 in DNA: TGTGCCACCAGCAGAGAGGGACAGGGGAGAACAGATACGCAGTATTTT.

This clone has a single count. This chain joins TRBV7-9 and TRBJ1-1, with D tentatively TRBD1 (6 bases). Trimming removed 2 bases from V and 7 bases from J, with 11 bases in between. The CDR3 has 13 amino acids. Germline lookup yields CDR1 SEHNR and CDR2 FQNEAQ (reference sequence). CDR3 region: CASSLLLDSEAFF. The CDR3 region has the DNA TGTGCCAGCAGCTTACTTCTGGACAGTGAAGCTTTCTTT.

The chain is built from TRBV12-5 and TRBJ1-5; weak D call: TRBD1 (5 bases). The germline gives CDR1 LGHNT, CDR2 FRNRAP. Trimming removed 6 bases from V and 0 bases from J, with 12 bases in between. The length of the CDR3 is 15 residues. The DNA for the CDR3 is TGTGCTAGTGGGCCGGACATCTATAGCAATCAGCCCCAGCATTTT. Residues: CASGPDIYSNQPQHF.

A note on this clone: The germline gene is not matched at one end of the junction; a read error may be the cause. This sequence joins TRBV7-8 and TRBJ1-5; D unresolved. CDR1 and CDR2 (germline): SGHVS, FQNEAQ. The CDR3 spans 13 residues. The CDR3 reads CASRLDGGQPQHF. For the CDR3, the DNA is TGTGCCAGCAGGTTAGATGGCGGGCAGCCCCAGCATTTT.

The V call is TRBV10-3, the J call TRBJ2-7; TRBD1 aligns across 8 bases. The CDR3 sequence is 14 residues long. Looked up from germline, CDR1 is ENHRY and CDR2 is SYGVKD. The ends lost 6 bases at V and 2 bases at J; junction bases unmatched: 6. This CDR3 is CAIRKRTGTYEQYF. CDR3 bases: TGTGCCATCAGAAAACGGACAGGGACCTACGAGCAGTACTTC.